The source of this TCR beta chain is a study of long-term antiretroviral therapy in people with HIV. Study findings and constraints: Post-treatment diversity went higher with ART but stayed below transplant donor controls.

Unmatched junction bases numbered 12, after V lost 4 bases and J lost 5 bases. Per germline, CDR1 SQVTM and CDR2 ANQGSEA. The CDR3 runs to 15 residues. To note about this clone: Its target is not known.

At the survey level, the v3.0 immunoSEQ assay was run. The assay was immunoSEQ multiplex PCR, and TCRdb's table has in-frame clones only and misses some. The data hold fewer than 35,000 clones, with approximately 80% observed a single time. This specimen consisted of unsorted PBMCs, obtained 2 years after starting antiretroviral therapy. This receptor was identified in a woman aged 45-59 years with HIV. The chain carries TRBV29-1 and TRBJ2-7, with 9 bases fitting TRBD1. The CDR3 DNA reads TGCAGCGTTGTCCCGACCTGGACAGGGGAGGACGAGCAGTACTTC. Protein sequence: CSVVPTWTGEDEQYF.